A selection of T cell receptor beta chains follows, all from one sample in a study of T cell responses to AZD1222 COVID-19 vaccine. Produced via immunoSEQ multiplex PCR; TCRdb's table is partial and in-frame only. Of approximately 120,000 clones in the sample, around 90% are singletons; the top ten hold around 4.8%. This specimen consisted of peripheral blood, obtained on day 0 of AZD1222 vaccination. The origin of the receptors is an adult in good health. CDR3s include the opening cysteine and the closing phenylalanine or tryptophan. The D gene is left open where the match is weak. Expanded clones get a size class; other rows say once, few or many, or leave the size out.

D gene,J gene,clone size,V gene,CDR3 DNA,CDR3 protein
.,TRBJ2-5,.,TRBV9,TGTGCCAGCAGGGGTGGAGAACAAGAGACCCAGTACTTC,CASRGGEQETQYF
.,TRBJ2-1,.,TRBV12-3/TRBV12-4,TGTGCCAGCAGTTTGGAGGGGGGGGAGCAGTTCTTC,CASSLEGGEQFF
TRBD2,TRBJ2-3,.,TRBV27,TGTGCCAGCAGTTCGACTAGCGCGAGCACAGATACGCAGTATTTT,CASSSTSASTDTQYF
.,TRBJ2-7,few,TRBV9,TGTGCCAGCAGCGTAGAGGTTGGTGGCTACGAGCAGTACTTC,CASSVEVGGYEQYF
.,TRBJ1-2,.,TRBV29-1,TGCAGCGTTAATGAGGAGGGTTCCTATGGCTACACCTTC,CSVNEEGSYGYTF
TRBD1,TRBJ2-7,.,TRBV7-2,TGTGCCAGCAGCTTGACAGGGGATTTGTACGAGCAGTACTTC,CASSLTGDLYEQYF
TRBD1,TRBJ2-1,.,TRBV9,TGTGCCAGCAGCCACGGACAGGGGGATAGCTCCTACAATGAGCAGTTCTTC,CASSHGQGDSSYNEQFF
.,TRBJ2-1,.,TRBV18,TGTGCCAGCTCCTCGAGGTCGGGCGGTGCGTTCTTC,CASSSRSGGAFF
.,TRBJ2-3,few,TRBV12-3/TRBV12-4,TGTGCCAGCAGTCCGCCCGGTCGAGATACGCAGTATTTT,CASSPPGRDTQYF
TRBD1,TRBJ1-1,.,TRBV19,TGTGCCAGTAGTACACTTGACAGGGACACTGAAGCTTTCTTT,CASSTLDRDTEAFF
.,TRBJ1-4,.,TRBV7-8,TGTGCCAGCAGCTTAGGGGGTTCCTTAACTAATGAAAAACTGTTTTTT,CASSLGGSLTNEKLFF
.,TRBJ1-1,.,TRBV7-9,TGTGCCAGCAGCCCGCGCCGGGACGAGAACACTGAAGCTTTCTTT,CASSPRRDENTEAFF
TRBD1,TRBJ2-3,.,TRBV5-4,TGTGCCAGCAGCTTGTACCAGGGGGCAGATACGCAGTATTTT,CASSLYQGADTQYF
.,TRBJ1-2,.,TRBV18,TGTGCCAGCTCACCGGGGAACAGGGAGAGCGGCTACACCTTC,CASSPGNRESGYTF
TRBD1,TRBJ2-2,few,TRBV19,TGTGCCAGTAGTGTGGGACAGGGGGCTAGGGTGACTAGTAACACCGGGGAGCTGTTTTTT,CASSVGQGARVTSNTGELFF
.,TRBJ2-5,.,TRBV7-3,TGTGCCAGCAGCCCCGGCTGGCAAGAGACCCAGTACTTC,CASSPGWQETQYF
TRBD1,TRBJ2-7,.,TRBV18,TGTGCCAGCTCACCTCCCGGGACAGGGGGGATCTACGAGCAGTACTTC,CASSPPGTGGIYEQYF
.,TRBJ2-7,.,TRBV7-8,TGTGCCAGCAGCCAGCTACAAAACTGGGACGTCTCGAGGGGCGAGCAGTACTTC,CASSQLQNWDVSRGEQYF
.,TRBJ1-5,.,TRBV27,TGTGCCAGCAGTTCCTCGACAGGCCCCAATCAGCCCCAGCATTTT,CASSSSTGPNQPQHF
.,TRBJ1-1,.,TRBV7-2,TGTGCCAGCAGCCGCCTCTTGAACACTGAAGCTTTCTTT,CASSRLLNTEAFF
TRBD2,TRBJ2-7,.,TRBV7-9,TGTGCCAGCAGCCCCAGCGGAGCGGGAAGGACATACGAGCAGTACTTC,CASSPSGAGRTYEQYF
TRBD1,TRBJ1-1,.,TRBV5-4,TGTGCCGGGAGGGACAGGGGGTACACTGAAGCTTTCTTT,CAGRDRGYTEAFF
TRBD2,TRBJ2-3,.,TRBV9,TGTGCCAGCAGCGTATCGGCGGGGGATGTGGATACGCAGTATTTT,CASSVSAGDVDTQYF
.,TRBJ2-3,.,TRBV30,TGTGCCTGTAGTCGGCCGTCTGGCACAGATACGCAGTATTTT,CACSRPSGTDTQYF
.,TRBJ1-4,.,TRBV7-9,TGTGCCAGCAGCACCTCATGGGGGCCCCATAATGAAAAACTGTTTTTT,CASSTSWGPHNEKLFF
.,TRBJ1-1,.,TRBV5-1,TGCGCCAGCCGGGGGGACGGGCAAACTGAAGCTTTCTTT,CASRGDGQTEAFF
TRBD1,TRBJ1-4,.,TRBV19,TGTGCCACCGCCCAGACAGGGGCTAATGAAAAACTGTTTTTT,CATAQTGANEKLFF
.,TRBJ2-7,once,TRBV2,TGTGCCACCTCAGTGATGGCCGTCGAGCAGTACTTC,CATSVMAVEQYF
TRBD2,TRBJ2-1,.,TRBV29-1,TGCAGCGTTGGGGGGACTAGCGGGAAGATAAATGAGCAGTTCTTC,CSVGGTSGKINEQFF
.,TRBJ1-5,.,TRBV2,TGTGCCAGCAGACGAACAGGGTACAGTGCTCAGCCCCAGCATTTT,CASRRTGYSAQPQHF
TRBD2,TRBJ2-3,.,TRBV7-2,TGTGCCAGCAGCTTTTGGACTAGCGGTAGCACAGATACGCAGTATTTT,CASSFWTSGSTDTQYF